This is a list of T cell receptor beta chains from one sample in a study of blood T cell repertoires in COVID-19. TCRdb's table, derived via immunoSEQ multiplex PCR, lists solely in-frame clones and lacks some. The sample lists about 97,000 clones, about nine tenths occurring once. The sequenced sample was peripheral blood. These receptors all stem from a man aged 50 to 59 with acute or convalescent COVID-19. CDR3s include the opening cysteine and the closing phenylalanine or tryptophan. D genes are given only for firm matches. A clone size is listed for some rows: how often the clone was seen (once, few, many), or a class if it is expanded.

>TRBV7-3|TRBJ2-1|.|16|TRBD2
CASSLMSTGGGNEQFF
TGTGCCAGCAGCTTAATGAGTACTGGCGGGGGAAATGAGCAGTTCTTC
>TRBV5-8|TRBJ1-5|.|15|TRBD1
CASRLGQGNNQPQHF
TGTGCCAGCAGACTGGGACAGGGAAACAATCAGCCCCAGCATTTT
>TRBV6-2/TRBV6-3|TRBJ2-5|.|14|.
CASSSTGLQETQYF
TGTGCCAGCAGTTCTACAGGGTTGCAAGAGACCCAGTACTTC
>TRBV5-8|TRBJ1-5|once|15|TRBD1
CASNLDRVVAQPQHF
TGTGCCAGCAACCTGGACAGGGTGGTTGCTCAGCCCCAGCATTTT
>TRBV4-2|TRBJ1-2|.|13|.
CASSQDEGGGYTF
TGTGCCAGCAGCCAAGACGAGGGTGGGGGCTACACCTTC
>TRBV30|TRBJ1-4|.|13|TRBD1
CAWGDRGFKKLFF
TGTGCCTGGGGGGACAGGGGCTTTAAAAAACTGTTTTTT
>TRBV5-1|TRBJ1-6|.|11|.
CASSFSGTLHF
TGCGCCAGCAGCTTCAGTGGCACCCTCCACTTT
>TRBV24-1|TRBJ2-4|.|15|TRBD1
CATGTGGLTKNIQYF
TGTGCCACCGGGACAGGGGGTCTGACCAAAAACATTCAGTACTTC
>TRBV6-5|TRBJ1-5|.|14|TRBD1
CASSRDRADQPQHF
TGTGCCAGCAGCCGGGACAGGGCGGATCAGCCCCAGCATTTT
>TRBV6-5|TRBJ2-2|once|13|.
CASSYLRSGELFF
TGTGCCAGCAGTTACCTCAGATCCGGGGAGCTGTTTTTT
>TRBV19|TRBJ1-6|.|19|TRBD1
CASSVTGTGQSSYNSPLHF
TGTGCCAGTAGTGTTACCGGGACAGGGCAGAGCTCCTATAATTCACCCCTCCACTTT
>TRBV2|TRBJ1-2|.|14|.
CASSEGTANYGYTF
TGTGCCAGCAGTGAAGGGACAGCGAACTATGGCTACACCTTC
>TRBV9|TRBJ2-6|.|12|.
CASEAGANVLTF
TGTGCCAGCGAGGCCGGGGCCAACGTCCTGACTTTC
>TRBV28|TRBJ1-5|.|15|.
CASRPGHWSNQPQHF
TGTGCCAGCAGGCCGGGACACTGGAGCAATCAGCCCCAGCATTTT
>TRBV18|TRBJ2-2|.|15|TRBD1
CASSPPPGGFGELFF
TGTGCCAGCTCACCACCCCCAGGGGGCTTCGGGGAGCTGTTTTTT
>TRBV5-1|TRBJ1-1|.|14|.
CASSFSTSNTEAFF
TGCGCCAGCAGCTTTAGCACGTCGAACACTGAAGCTTTCTTT
>TRBV28|TRBJ1-2|.|13|.
CASRLTGNYGYTF
TGTGCCAGCAGACTTACAGGGAACTATGGCTACACCTTC
>TRBV19|TRBJ2-3|.|17|.
CASSIMPSGARTDTQYF
TGTGCCAGTAGTATAATGCCCTCAGGGGCGCGGACAGATACGCAGTATTTT
>TRBV4-1|TRBJ1-6|.|22|TRBD1
CASSQDDSRGIKKEYVGSPLHF
TGCGCCAGCAGCCAAGATGATTCCAGGGGGATCAAGAAGGAATACGTAGGCTCACCCCTCCACTTT
>TRBV12-3/TRBV12-4|TRBJ2-3|.|12|.
CATRGGTDTQYF
TGTGCCACCAGGGGGGGAACAGATACGCAGTATTTT
>TRBV4-2|TRBJ2-7|.|15|TRBD1
CASSQDDRETNEQYF
TGTGCCAGCAGCCAAGACGACAGGGAAACAAACGAGCAGTACTTC
>TRBV9|TRBJ2-5|once|14|.
CASSVGSLQETQYF
TGTGCCAGCAGCGTAGGGTCGCTACAAGAGACCCAGTACTTC
>TRBV5-1|TRBJ1-2|.|16|.
CASSLEMSRANYGYTF
TGCGCCAGCAGCTTGGAAATGTCGAGGGCGAACTATGGCTACACCTTC
>TRBV7-2|TRBJ1-6|.|16|.
CASSPAVGSYNSPLHF
TGTGCCAGCAGCCCCGCCGTCGGCTCCTATAATTCACCCCTCCACTTT
>TRBV9|TRBJ1-2|.|14|TRBD1
CASSEGQGVGGYTF
TGTGCCAGCAGCGAAGGACAGGGTGTCGGTGGCTACACCTTC
>TRBV5-1|TRBJ1-6|.|18|TRBD1
CASSLLGQGRRYNSPLHF
TGCGCCAGCAGCTTGTTGGGACAGGGAAGGCGCTATAATTCACCCCTCCACTTT
>TRBV3-1/TRBV3-2|TRBJ2-7|.|12|.
CASSRAGYEQYF
TGTGCCAGCAGCCGGGCGGGCTACGAGCAGTACTTC
>TRBV9|TRBJ1-2|.|17|.
CASSHSRPQGSSYGYTF
TGTGCCAGCAGCCATTCCAGACCACAGGGCTCCTCCTATGGCTACACCTTC
>TRBV19|TRBJ2-3|.|14|.
CASSPGGSTDTQYF
TGTGCCAGTAGCCCGGGTGGCTCCACAGATACGCAGTATTTT
>TRBV5-1|TRBJ2-7|.|15|.
CASSPTDIFSYEQYF
TGCGCCAGCAGCCCGACAGATATCTTCTCCTACGAGCAGTACTTC
>TRBV9|TRBJ1-6|.|15|.
CASSPQTVPNSPLHF
TGTGCCAGCAGCCCCCAAACAGTCCCTAATTCACCCCTCCACTTT
>TRBV6-2/TRBV6-3|TRBJ1-2|.|16|TRBD1
CASSSLGQGVQSGYTF
TGTGCCAGCAGCAGCTTGGGACAGGGTGTTCAGAGTGGCTACACCTTC
>TRBV7-2|TRBJ1-2|.|14|.
CASSLAMEGAGYTF
TGTGCCAGCAGCTTAGCGATGGAAGGAGCCGGCTACACCTTC
>TRBV19|TRBJ1-5|.|15|TRBD1
CASSITGELNQPQHF
TGTGCCAGTAGTATAACAGGGGAACTGAATCAGCCCCAGCATTTT
>TRBV4-3|TRBJ2-7|.|14|TRBD1
CASSQGQGSYEQYF
TGCGCCAGCAGCCAGGGACAGGGCTCCTACGAGCAGTACTTC
>TRBV27|TRBJ2-1|.|15|.
CASSLSGDAYNEQFF
TGTGCCAGCAGTTTAAGCGGAGACGCGTACAATGAGCAGTTCTTC
>TRBV5-1|TRBJ1-4|few|16|TRBD1
CASSSLPGQTNEKLFF
TGCGCCAGCAGCTCGCTTCCGGGACAGACTAATGAAAAACTGTTTTTT